This T cell receptor (beta chain) was recorded in a study of T cell responses to AZD1222 COVID-19 vaccine. Some clones are missing from TCRdb's copy, which holds only in-frame ones; the method was immunoSEQ multiplex PCR. Seen here are about 99,000 clones, approximately 91% observed once, and the top ten hold 7.5% to 9.5%. Unmatched junction bases numbered 4, after V lost 5 bases and J lost 0 bases. The CDR3 contains 15 residues. The germline V gene has CDR1 SEHNR and CDR2 FQNEAQ (reference sequence). The sequence came from an adult who received the AZD1222 COVID-19 vaccine. The V call is TRBV7-9, the J call TRBJ2-1; 7 nucleotides match TRBD2. The sample was peripheral blood, taken 28 days after the second AZD1222 dose. This CDR3 is CASSPPGGSYNEQFF. Here the CDR3 DNA reads TGTGCCAGCAGCCCCCCGGGAGGCTCCTACAATGAGCAGTTCTTC.